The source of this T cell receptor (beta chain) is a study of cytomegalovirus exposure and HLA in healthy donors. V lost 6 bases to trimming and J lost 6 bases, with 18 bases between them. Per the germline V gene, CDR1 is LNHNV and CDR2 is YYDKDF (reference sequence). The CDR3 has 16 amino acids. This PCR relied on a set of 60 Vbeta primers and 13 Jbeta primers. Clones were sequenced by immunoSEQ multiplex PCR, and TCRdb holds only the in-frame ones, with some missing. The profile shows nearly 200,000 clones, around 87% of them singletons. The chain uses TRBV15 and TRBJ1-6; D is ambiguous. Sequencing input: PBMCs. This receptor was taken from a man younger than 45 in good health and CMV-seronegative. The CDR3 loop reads CATSFGLRLGNSPLHF. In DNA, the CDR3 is TGTGCCACCAGTTTCGGGTTGCGGCTCGGTAATTCACCCCTCCACTTT. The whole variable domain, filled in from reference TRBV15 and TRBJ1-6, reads DAMVIQNPRYQVTQFGKPVTLSCSQTLNHNVMYWYQQKSSQAPKLLFHYYDKDFNNEADTPDNFQSRRPNTSFCFLDIRSPGLGDTAMYLCATSFGLRLGNSPLHFGNGTRLTVT.